A single sample gave rise to the 9 T cell receptor beta chains below, sequenced in a study of OX40 agonist ivuxolimab in advanced cancers. The protocol was immunoSEQ multiplex PCR, while the TCRdb copy is restricted to in-frame clones and leaves out a portion. The sample has about 60,000 clones; about 90% are singletons. The input for sequencing was CD4+ or CD8+ T cells sorted from blood, taken in a trial of the OX40 agonist ivuxolimab. These TCRs come from an adult with an advanced solid tumor such as melanoma, head and neck, liver or kidney cancer.

This clone was recorded only once. The chain carries TRBV11-3 and TRBJ2-7; TRBD1 agrees at 8 bases. V was clipped by 5 bases and J by 4 bases; unmatched bases: 10. The germline CDR1 and CDR2 sequences are SGHNT and YENEEA. This CDR3 has 15 residues. CDR3 coding DNA: TGTGCCAGCAGCGCCAGACAGGGGCGTACGTACGAGCAGTACTTC. Protein sequence: CASSARQGRTYEQYF. Supplemented by reference TRBV11-3 and TRBJ2-7, the full variable domain reads EAGVVQSPRYKIIEKKQPVAFWCNPISGHNTLYWYLQNLGQGPELLIRYENEEAVDDSQLPKDRFSAERLKGVDSTLKIQPAELGDSAVYLCASSARQGRTYEQYFGPGTRLTVT.

The CDR3 nucleotides read TGTGCCTGGCGGGGGGCTGGGGCCAACGTCCTGACTTTC. This translates into CAWRGAGANVLTF. The chain carries TRBV2 and TRBJ2-6, with 8 bases fitting TRBD2. Germline V gene sequence: CDR1 SNHLY, CDR2 FYNNEI. CDR3 length equals 13 residues. The ends lost 11 bases at V and 2 bases at J; junction bases unmatched: 2.

This sequence joins TRBV7-2 and TRBJ2-7; 7 positions match TRBD2. The CDR3 is made up of 14 amino acids. Germline CDR1 and CDR2: SGHTA and FQGNSA. Trimming cost V 4 bases and J 2 bases; bases outside gene matches: 5. Written as DNA, the CDR3 is TGTGCCAGCAGCTATCGAAGCGGGACCTACGAGCAGTACTTC. Protein product: CASSYRSGTYEQYF.

V usage is TRBV9 and J usage is TRBJ2-1, with TRBD2 identical over 10 bases. The CDR3 sequence is 18 residues long. The ends lost 4 bases at V and 0 bases at J; junction bases unmatched: 10. The germline V gene has CDR1 SGDLS and CDR2 YYNGEE. The CDR3 sequence: CASSHRLAGASSYNEQFF. CDR3 DNA sequence: TGTGCCAGCAGCCATAGACTAGCGGGTGCGAGCTCCTACAATGAGCAGTTCTTC.

The V and J genes are TRBV7-3 and TRBJ2-1, with D perhaps being TRBD1 or TRBD2 (5 bases each). Germline values: CDR1 SGHTA, CDR2 FQGTGA. V was pared by 5 bases and J by 10 bases, with 15 bases between. The CDR3 consists of 13 residues. CDR3: CASSPNRGGEQFF. CDR3 bases: TGTGCCAGCAGCCCTAATCGGGGCGGGGAGCAGTTCTTC.

J is TRBJ2-7 and V is TRBV30; no clear D gene. The germline V gene encodes CDR1 GTSNPN and CDR2 SVGIG (reference sequence). This CDR3 comprises 15 residues. The V end was cut by 2 bases, the J end by 2 bases, with 16 bases between. The DNA of the CDR3 is TGTGCCTGGAGTAAAGGTCGTAGGGTGACCTACGAGCAGTACTTC. Translated, it gives CAWSKGRRVTYEQYF.

The chain recombines TRBV9 with TRBJ2-5, with TRBD2 as a possible D gene (5 bases). Germline CDR1 SGDLS, CDR2 YYNGEE. The CDR3 is 18 amino acids. Trimming removed 4 bases at V and 2 bases at J, with 24 bases between. The CDR3 here is CASSNLSPGMGLQETQYF. In DNA, the CDR3 is TGTGCCAGCAGCAATCTCAGCCCGGGGATGGGTCTTCAAGAGACCCAGTACTTC. The variable domain in full, completed from reference TRBV9 and TRBJ2-5, reads DSGVTQTPKHLITATGQRVTLRCSPRSGDLSVYWYQQSLDQGLQFLIQYYNGEERAKGNILERFSAQQFPDLHSELNLSSLELGDSALYFCASSNLSPGMGLQETQYFGPGTRLLVL.

Only one count was recorded for this clone. The V call is TRBV27, the J call TRBJ1-2; D is perhaps TRBD1 (5 bases). Trimming pared 6 bases from V and 1 base from J, leaving 24 bases between. This CDR3 is built from 18 residues. Germline CDR1 MNHEY, CDR2 SMNVEV (reference sequence). The CDR3 bases are TGTGCCAGCAGACAACGGGACGGCCTAACCTCCTATAACTATGGCTACACCTTC. Its translation: CASRQRDGLTSYNYGYTF.

The gene calls are TRBV7-9 and TRBJ1-2, with D possibly being TRBD1 (5 bases). CDR3 length: 14 amino acids. Germline lookup yields CDR1 SEHNR and CDR2 FQNEAQ (reference sequence). The V and J ends lost 3 bases and 2 bases respectively, with 10 bases between them. The CDR3 reads CASSFHRPNYGYTF. As DNA, the CDR3 is TGTGCCAGCAGCTTTCACAGGCCCAACTATGGCTACACCTTC.